The 5 T cell receptor beta chains below were found in one sample sequenced in a study of shared clonotypes between healthy human individuals. Naive CD8 cells lacked CD45RO and underwent positive selection for CCR7, leaving out terminally differentiated effector memory CD45RA+ cells. Clones were read by immunoSEQ multiplex PCR, and TCRdb kept only the in-frame ones, dropping some. The top ten hold 24% of the sample, which has roughly 890,000 clones, roughly 92% seen once. What was sequenced was naive CD8+ T cells sorted from blood. These receptors were collected from a man under 40 in good health.

J is TRBJ1-5 and V is TRBV28; maybe TRBD1 (6 bases). The CDR3 has 14 residues. V was shortened by 6 bases and J by 4 bases, with 13 bases between the two germline ends. The germline V gene encodes CDR1 MDHEN and CDR2 SYDVKM. The CDR3 sequence: CASSIRTENQPQHF. DNA for the CDR3: TGTGCCAGCAGCATCAGGACAGAGAATCAGCCCCAGCATTTT.

The chain is built from TRBV7-8 and TRBJ2-1; TRBD2 aligns across 13 bases. The CDR3 runs 15 residues. Germline CDR1 reads SGHVS; CDR2 reads FQNEAQ. V was pared by 3 bases and J by 7 bases, with 3 bases of the junction left unmatched. This CDR3 reads CASSFGTSGMNEQFF. CDR3 nucleotide sequence: TGTGCCAGCAGCTTCGGGACTAGCGGGATGAATGAGCAGTTCTTC.

The chain recombines TRBV6-4 with TRBJ1-4; tentatively, D is TRBD1 (6 bases). Per germline, CDR1 MRHNA and CDR2 SNTAGT. V was shortened by 3 bases and J by 8 bases, with 13 bases between the two germline ends. The CDR3 extends over 14 amino acids. CDR3 bases: TGTGCCAGCAGTGAACAGGGAGTCCTCGAAAAACTGTTTTTT. As protein: CASSEQGVLEKLFF.

This clone was observed a handful of times. V is TRBV1 and J is TRBJ1-2; TRBD1, the D gene given by the table, was not confirmed from the DNA. TRBV1 is marked as a pseudogene. The CDR3 covers 15 residues. As DNA, the CDR3 is TGCACCAGCAGCCAGGCCTCGACAGGGAACTATGGCTACACCTTC. It codes for CTSSQASTGNYGYTF.

The chain recombines TRBV28 with TRBJ2-6; D possibly corresponds to TRBD1 (6 bases). CDR1 is MDHEN and CDR2 is SYDVKM in the germline V gene. The CDR3 has 12 residues. The V and J ends lost 8 bases and 5 bases respectively, with 7 bases between them. Here the CDR3 reads CASGDRANVLTF. Written as DNA, the CDR3 is TGTGCCAGCGGGGACAGGGCCAACGTCCTGACTTTC.